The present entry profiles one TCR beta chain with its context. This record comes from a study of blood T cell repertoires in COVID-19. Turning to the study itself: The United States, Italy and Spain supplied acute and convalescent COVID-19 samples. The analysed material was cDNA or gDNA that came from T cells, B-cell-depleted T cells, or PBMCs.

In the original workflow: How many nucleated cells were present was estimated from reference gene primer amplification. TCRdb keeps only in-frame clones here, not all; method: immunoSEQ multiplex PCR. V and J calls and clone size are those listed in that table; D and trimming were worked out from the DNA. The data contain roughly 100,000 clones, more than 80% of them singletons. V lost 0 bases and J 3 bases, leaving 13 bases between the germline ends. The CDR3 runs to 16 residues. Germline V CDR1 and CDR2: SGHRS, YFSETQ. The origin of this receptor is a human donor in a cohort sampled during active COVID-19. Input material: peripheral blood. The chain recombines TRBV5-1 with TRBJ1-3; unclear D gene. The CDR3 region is CASSLAGESGGNTIYF. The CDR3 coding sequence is TGCGCCAGCAGCTTGGCCGGGGAGTCAGGTGGAAACACCATATATTTT.